This T cell receptor beta chain was profiled in a study of blood T cell repertoires in COVID-19. Study-wide context: Sample material is recorded as cDNA or gDNA derived from T cells, B-cell-depleted T cells, or PBMCs.

With respect to this clone: This CDR3 is also generated by other DNA sequences in the sample.

The authors' processing: Reference gene primer amplification in the assay estimated nucleated cell counts. Sequencing used immunoSEQ multiplex PCR; TCRdb keeps in-frame clones, though not all of them. Clone size and the V and J calls come from that table; the DNA yielded D and trimming. The profile shows about 300,000 clones, just under 90% of them singletons. The ends were cut back, 3 bases at V and 5 bases at J, with 15 bases in the middle. The length of the CDR3 is 15 residues. CDR1 is KGHDR and CDR2 is SFDVKD in the germline V gene. Source material: peripheral blood. The genes are TRBV24-1 and TRBJ1-2, with D hard to call. The TCR sequence derives from a woman under 40 with COVID-19, enrolled during active disease. CDR3 in DNA: TGTGCCACCAGTGATCCAGCACGGGGAGGGTATGGCTACACCTTC. It translates to CATSDPARGGYGYTF.